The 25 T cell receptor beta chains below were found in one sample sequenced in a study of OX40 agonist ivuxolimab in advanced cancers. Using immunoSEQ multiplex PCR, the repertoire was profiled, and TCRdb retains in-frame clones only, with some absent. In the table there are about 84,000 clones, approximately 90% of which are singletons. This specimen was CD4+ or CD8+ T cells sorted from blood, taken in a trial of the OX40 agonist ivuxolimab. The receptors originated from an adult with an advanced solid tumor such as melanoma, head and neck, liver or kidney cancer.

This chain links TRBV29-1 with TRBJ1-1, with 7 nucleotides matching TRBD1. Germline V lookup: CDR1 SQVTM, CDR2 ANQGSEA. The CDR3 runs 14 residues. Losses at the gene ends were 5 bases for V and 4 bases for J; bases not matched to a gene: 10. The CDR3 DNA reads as TGCAGCGTTCGACAGGGAAGAGAGGGCACTGAAGCTTTCTTT. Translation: CSVRQGREGTEAFF.

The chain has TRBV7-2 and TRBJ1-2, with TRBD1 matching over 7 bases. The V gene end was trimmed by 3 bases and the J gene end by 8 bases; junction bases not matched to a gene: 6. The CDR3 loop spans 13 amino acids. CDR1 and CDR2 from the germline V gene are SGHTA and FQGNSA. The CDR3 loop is CASSFDRAGGYTF. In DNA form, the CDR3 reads TGTGCCAGCAGCTTCGACAGGGCAGGAGGCTACACCTTC. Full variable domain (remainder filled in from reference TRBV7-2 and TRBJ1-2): GAGVSQSPSNKVTEKGKDVELRCDPISGHTALYWYRQSLGQGLEFLIYFQGNSAPDKSGLPSDRFSAERTGGSVSTLTIQRTQQEDSAVYLCASSFDRAGGYTFGSGTRLTVV.

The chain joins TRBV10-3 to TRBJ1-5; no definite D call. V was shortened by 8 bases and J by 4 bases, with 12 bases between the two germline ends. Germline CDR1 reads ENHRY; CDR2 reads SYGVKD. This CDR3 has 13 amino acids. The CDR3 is CAIASRGNQPQHF. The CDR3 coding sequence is TGTGCCATCGCGAGTCGAGGGAATCAGCCCCAGCATTTT.

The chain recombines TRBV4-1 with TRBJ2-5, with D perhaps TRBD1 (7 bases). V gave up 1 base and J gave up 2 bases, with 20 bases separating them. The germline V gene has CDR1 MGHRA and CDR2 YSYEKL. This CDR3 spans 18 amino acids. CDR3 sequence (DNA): TGCGCCAGCAGCCAAGTGCGGGGCAGGGGGGATAGACAAGAGACCCAGTACTTC. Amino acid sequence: CASSQVRGRGDRQETQYF.

CDR3 in DNA: TGTGCCTGGGGACCCGGACGGGCCCAAGAGACCCAGTACTTC. Amino acids: CAWGPGRAQETQYF. The chain links TRBV30 to TRBJ2-5; D uncertain. The CDR3 contains 14 residues. Trimming shortened V by 5 bases and J by 1 base, and 14 bases separated the two germline ends. CDR1 is GTSNPN and CDR2 is SVGIG in the germline V gene (reference sequence). Full variable domain (remainder filled in from reference TRBV30 and TRBJ2-5): SQTIHQWPATLVQPVGSPLSLECTVEGTSNPNLYWYRQAAGRGLQLLFYSVGIGQISSEVPQNLSASRPQDRQFILSSKKLLLSDSGFYLCAWGPGRAQETQYFGPGTRLLVL.

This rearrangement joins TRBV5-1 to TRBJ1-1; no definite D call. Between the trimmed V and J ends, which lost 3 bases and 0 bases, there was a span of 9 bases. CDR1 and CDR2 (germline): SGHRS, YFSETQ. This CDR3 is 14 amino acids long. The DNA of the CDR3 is TGCGCCAGCAGCTCCGCCCTAATGAACACTGAAGCTTTCTTT. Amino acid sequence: CASSSALMNTEAFF.

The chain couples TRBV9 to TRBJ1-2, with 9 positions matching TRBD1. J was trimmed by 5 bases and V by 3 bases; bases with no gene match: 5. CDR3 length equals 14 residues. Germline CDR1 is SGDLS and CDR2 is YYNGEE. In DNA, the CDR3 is TGTGCCAGCAGCGATCGGGACAGGGCATATGGCTACACCTTC. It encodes CASSDRDRAYGYTF.

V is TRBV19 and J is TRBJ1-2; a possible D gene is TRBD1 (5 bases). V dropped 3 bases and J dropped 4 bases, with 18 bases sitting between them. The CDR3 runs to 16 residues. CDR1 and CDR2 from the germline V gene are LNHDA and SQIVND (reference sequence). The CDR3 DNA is TGTGCCAGTAGTATGGAAAGGGGCGCAAGTGCCTATGGCTACACCTTC. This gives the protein CASSMERGASAYGYTF.

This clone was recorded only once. The CDR3 region is CASSMTPGEVNEQYF. Here the CDR3 DNA reads TGTGCCAGTAGTATGACCCCGGGGGAGGTCAACGAGCAGTACTTC. The V call is TRBV19, the J call TRBJ2-7, with TRBD2 as a possible D gene (6 bases). This CDR3 contains 15 residues. Germline CDR1 LNHDA, CDR2 SQIVND (reference sequence). V lost 3 bases, J lost 5 bases, and 17 bases lay in between.

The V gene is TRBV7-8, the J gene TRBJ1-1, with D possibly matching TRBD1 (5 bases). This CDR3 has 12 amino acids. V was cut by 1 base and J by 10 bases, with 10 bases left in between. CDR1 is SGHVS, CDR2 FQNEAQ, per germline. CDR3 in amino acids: CASSLGGFRAFF. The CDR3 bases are TGTGCCAGCAGCTTAGGGGGGTTCAGAGCTTTCTTT.

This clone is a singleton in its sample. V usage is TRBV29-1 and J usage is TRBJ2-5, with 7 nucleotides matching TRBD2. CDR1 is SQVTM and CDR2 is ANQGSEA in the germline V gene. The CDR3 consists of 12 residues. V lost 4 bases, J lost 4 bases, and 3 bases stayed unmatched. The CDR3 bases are TGCAGCGTTGGAGCGGGGTCAGAGACCCAGTACTTC. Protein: CSVGAGSETQYF. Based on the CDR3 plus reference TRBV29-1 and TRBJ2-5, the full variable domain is SAVISQKPSRDICQRGTSLTIQCQVDSQVTMMFWYRQQPGQSLTLIATANQGSEATYESGFVIDKFPISRPNLTFSTLTVSNMSPEDSSIYLCSVGAGSETQYFGPGTRLLVL.

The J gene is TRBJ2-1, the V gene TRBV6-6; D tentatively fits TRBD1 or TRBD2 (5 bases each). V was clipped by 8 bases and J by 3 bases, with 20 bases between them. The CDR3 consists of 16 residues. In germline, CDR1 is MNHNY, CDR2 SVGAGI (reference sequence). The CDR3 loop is CASGVRVGPFYNEQFF. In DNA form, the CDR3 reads TGTGCCAGCGGCGTGCGGGTGGGGCCCTTCTACAATGAGCAGTTCTTC.

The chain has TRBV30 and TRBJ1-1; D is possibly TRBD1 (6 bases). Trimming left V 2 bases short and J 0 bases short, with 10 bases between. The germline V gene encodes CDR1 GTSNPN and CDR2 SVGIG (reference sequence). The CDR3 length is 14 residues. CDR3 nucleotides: TGTGCCTGGAGTAGGGGGGATTTGAACACTGAAGCTTTCTTT. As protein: CAWSRGDLNTEAFF.

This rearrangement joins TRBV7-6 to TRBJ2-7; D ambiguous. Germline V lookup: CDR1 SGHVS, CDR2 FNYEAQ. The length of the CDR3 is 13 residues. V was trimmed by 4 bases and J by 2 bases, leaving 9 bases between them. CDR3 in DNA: TGTGCCAGCAGCTCGCGAACAGCCTACGAGCAGTACTTC. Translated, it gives CASSSRTAYEQYF.

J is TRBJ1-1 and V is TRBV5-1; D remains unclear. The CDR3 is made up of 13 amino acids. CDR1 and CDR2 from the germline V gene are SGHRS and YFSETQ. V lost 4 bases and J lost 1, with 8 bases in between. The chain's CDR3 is CASSVDTNTEAFF. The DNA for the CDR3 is TGCGCCAGCAGCGTTGACACGAACACTGAAGCTTTCTTT.

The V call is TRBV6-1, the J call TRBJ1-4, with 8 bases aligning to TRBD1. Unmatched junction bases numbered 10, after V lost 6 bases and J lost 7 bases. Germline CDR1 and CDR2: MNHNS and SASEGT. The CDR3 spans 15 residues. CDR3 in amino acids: CASRRGQGRTEKLFF. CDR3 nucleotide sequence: TGTGCCAGCAGAAGAGGACAGGGCAGAACTGAAAAACTGTTTTTT.

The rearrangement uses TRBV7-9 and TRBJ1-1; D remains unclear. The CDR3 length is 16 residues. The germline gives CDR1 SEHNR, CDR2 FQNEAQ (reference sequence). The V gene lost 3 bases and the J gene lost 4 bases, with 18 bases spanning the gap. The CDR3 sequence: CASSLVAHVGGTEAFF. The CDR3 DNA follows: TGTGCCAGCAGCTTGGTCGCTCACGTCGGTGGCACTGAAGCTTTCTTT. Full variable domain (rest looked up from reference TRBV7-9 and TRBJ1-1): DTGVSQNPRHKITKRGQNVTFRCDPISEHNRLYWYRQTLGQGPEFLTYFQNEAQLEKSRLLSDRFSAERPKGSFSTLEIQRTEQGDSAMYLCASSLVAHVGGTEAFFGQGTRLTVV.

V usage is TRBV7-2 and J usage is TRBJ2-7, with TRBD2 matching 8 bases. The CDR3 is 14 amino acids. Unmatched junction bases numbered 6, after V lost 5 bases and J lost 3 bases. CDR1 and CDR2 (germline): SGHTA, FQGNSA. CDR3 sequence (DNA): TGTGCCAGCAGCCGGAGCGGGGGCGGCTACGAGCAGTACTTC. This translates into CASSRSGGGYEQYF. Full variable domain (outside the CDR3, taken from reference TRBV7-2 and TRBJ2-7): GAGVSQSPSNKVTEKGKDVELRCDPISGHTALYWYRQSLGQGLEFLIYFQGNSAPDKSGLPSDRFSAERTGGSVSTLTIQRTQQEDSAVYLCASSRSGGGYEQYFGPGTRLTVT.

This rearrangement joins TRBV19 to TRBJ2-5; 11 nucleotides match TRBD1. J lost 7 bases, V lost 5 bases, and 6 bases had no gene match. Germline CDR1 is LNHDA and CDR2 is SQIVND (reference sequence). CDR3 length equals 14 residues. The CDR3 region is CASSFRTGGGTQYF. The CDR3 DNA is TGTGCCAGTAGTTTTCGGACAGGGGGCGGGACCCAGTACTTC.

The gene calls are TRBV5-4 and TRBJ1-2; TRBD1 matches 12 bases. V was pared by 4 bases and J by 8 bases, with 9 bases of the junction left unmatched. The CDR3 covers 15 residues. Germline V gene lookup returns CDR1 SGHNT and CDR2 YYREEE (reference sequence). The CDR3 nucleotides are TGTGCCAGCAGCGTTGGGACAGGGGGCGCGGGGGGCTACACCTTC. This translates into CASSVGTGGAGGYTF.

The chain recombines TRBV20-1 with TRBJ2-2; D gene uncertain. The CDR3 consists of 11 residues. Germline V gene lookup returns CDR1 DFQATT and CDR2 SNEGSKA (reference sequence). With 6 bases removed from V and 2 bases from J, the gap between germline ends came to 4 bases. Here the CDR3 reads CSAYNTGELFF. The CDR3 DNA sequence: TGCAGTGCATATAACACCGGGGAGCTGTTTTTT.

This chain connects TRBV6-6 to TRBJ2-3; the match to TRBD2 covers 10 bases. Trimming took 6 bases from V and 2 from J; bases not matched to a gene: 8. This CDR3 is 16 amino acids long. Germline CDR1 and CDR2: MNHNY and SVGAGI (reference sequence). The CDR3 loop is CASSAVSGRATDTQYF. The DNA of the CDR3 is TGTGCCAGCAGCGCCGTAAGCGGGAGGGCCACAGATACGCAGTATTTT.

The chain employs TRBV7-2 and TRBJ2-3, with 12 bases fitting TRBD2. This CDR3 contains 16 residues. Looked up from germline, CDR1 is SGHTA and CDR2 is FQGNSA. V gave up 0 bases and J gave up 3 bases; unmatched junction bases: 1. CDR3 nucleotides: TGTGCCAGCAGCTTAGCTCTAGCGGGAGGGACAGATACGCAGTATTTT. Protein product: CASSLALAGGTDTQYF.

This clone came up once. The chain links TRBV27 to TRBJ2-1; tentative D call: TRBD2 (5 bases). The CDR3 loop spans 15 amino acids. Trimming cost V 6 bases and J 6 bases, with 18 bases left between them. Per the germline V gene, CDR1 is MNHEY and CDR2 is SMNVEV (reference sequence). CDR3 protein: CASSLTTHVVNEQFF. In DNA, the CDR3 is TGTGCCAGCAGCCTGACTACCCACGTTGTCAATGAGCAGTTCTTC.

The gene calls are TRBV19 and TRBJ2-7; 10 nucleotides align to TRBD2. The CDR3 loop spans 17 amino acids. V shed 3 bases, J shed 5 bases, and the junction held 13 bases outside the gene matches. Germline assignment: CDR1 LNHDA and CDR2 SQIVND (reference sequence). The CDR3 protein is CASSISSPGLAINEQYF. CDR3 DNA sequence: TGTGCCAGTAGTATTAGTTCACCGGGACTAGCGATTAACGAGCAGTACTTC.